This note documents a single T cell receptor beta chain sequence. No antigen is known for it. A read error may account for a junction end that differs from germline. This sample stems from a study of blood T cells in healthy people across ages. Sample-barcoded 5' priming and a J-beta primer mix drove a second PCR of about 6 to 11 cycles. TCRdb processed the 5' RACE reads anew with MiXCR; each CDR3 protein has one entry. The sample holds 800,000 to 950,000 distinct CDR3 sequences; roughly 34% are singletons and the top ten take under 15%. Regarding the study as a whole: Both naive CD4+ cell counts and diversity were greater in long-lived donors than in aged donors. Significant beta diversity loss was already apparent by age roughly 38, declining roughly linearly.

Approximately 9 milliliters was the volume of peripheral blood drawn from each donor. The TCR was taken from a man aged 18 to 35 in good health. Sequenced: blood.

The CDR3 DNA is TGTGCCGGCAGCTTAAGTGACACTGAAGCTTTCTTT. It is translated as CAGSLSDTEAFF. The J gene is TRBJ1-1, the V gene TRBV7-9, with D uncertain. Germline CDR1 and CDR2: SEHNR and FQNEAQ (reference sequence). The CDR3 sequence is 12 residues long.